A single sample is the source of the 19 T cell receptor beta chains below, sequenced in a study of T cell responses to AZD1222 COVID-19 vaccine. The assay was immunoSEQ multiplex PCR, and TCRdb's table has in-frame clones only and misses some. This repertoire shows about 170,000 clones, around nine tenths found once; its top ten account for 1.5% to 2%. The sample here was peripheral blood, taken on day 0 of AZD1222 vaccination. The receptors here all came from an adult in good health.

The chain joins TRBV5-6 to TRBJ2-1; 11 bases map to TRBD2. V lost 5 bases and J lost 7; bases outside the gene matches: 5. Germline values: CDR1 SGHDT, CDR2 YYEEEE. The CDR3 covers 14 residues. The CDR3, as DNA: TGTGCCAGCAGTTCTAGCGGGGGGATTAATGAGCAGTTCTTC. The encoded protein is CASSSSGGINEQFF.

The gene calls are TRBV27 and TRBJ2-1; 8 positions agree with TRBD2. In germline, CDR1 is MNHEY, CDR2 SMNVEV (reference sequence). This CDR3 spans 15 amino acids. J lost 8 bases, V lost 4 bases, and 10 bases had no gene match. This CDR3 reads CASSWIAGTRDEQFF. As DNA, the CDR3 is TGTGCCAGCAGTTGGATAGCGGGAACCAGGGATGAGCAGTTCTTC.

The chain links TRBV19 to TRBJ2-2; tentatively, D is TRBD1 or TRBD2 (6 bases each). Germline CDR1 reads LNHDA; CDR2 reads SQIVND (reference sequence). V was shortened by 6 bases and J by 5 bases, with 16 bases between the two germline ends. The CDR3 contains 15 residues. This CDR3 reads CASSIRQGRTGELFF. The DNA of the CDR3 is TGTGCCAGTAGCATAAGGCAGGGGAGGACCGGGGAGCTGTTTTTT. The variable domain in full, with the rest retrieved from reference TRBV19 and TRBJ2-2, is DGGITQSPKYLFRKEGQNVTLSCEQNLNHDAMYWYRQDPGQGLRLIYYSQIVNDFQKGDIAEGYSVSREKKESFPLTVTSAQKNPTAFYLCASSIRQGRTGELFFGEGSRLTVL.

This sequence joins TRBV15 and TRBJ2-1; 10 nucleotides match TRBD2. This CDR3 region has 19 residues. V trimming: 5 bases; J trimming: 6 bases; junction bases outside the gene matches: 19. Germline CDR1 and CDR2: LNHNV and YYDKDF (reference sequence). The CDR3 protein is CATSSPTKRGGHSVNEQFF. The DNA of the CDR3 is TGTGCCACCAGCTCCCCCACAAAGCGGGGGGGCCATTCAGTCAATGAGCAGTTCTTC.

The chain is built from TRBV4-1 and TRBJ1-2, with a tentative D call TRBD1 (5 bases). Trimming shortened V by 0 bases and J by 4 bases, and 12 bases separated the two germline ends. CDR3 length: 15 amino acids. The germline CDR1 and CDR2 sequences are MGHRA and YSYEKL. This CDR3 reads CASSQEQDSFYGYTF. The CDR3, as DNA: TGCGCCAGCAGCCAAGAACAGGATTCGTTCTATGGCTACACCTTC.

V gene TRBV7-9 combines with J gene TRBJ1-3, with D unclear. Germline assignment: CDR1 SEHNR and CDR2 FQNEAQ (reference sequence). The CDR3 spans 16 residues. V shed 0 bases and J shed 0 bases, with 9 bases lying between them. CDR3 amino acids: CASSLAQPNSGNTIYF. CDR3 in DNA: TGTGCCAGCAGCTTAGCCCAGCCGAACTCTGGAAACACCATATATTTT.

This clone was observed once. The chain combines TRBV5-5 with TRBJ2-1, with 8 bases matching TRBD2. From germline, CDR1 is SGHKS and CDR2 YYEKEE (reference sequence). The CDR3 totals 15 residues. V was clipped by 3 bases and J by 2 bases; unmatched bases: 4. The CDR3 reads CASSWGSGTYNEQFF. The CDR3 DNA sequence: TGTGCCAGCAGCTGGGGTAGCGGGACCTACAATGAGCAGTTCTTC.

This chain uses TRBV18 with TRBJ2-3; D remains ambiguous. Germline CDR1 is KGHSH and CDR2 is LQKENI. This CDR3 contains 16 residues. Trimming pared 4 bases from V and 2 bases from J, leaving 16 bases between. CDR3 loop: CASSLSRTSFTDTQYF. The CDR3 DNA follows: TGTGCCAGCTCACTCTCAAGGACCTCTTTCACAGATACGCAGTATTTT. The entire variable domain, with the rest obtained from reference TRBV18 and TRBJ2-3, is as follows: NAGVMQNPRHLVRRRGQEARLRCSPMKGHSHVYWYRQLPEEGLKFMVYLQKENIIDESGMPKERFSAEFPKEGPSILRIQQVVRGDSAAYFCASSLSRTSFTDTQYFGPGTRLTVL.

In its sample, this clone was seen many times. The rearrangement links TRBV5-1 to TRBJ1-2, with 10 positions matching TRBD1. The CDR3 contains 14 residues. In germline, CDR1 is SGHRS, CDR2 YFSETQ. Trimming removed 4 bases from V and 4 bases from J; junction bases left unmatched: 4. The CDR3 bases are TGCGCCAGCAGCCCGGGACAGGGGACCTATGGCTACACCTTC. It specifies CASSPGQGTYGYTF.

The CDR3 region is CASRRDLADNSPLHF. In nucleotides, the CDR3 is TGTGCCAGCAGACGGGACCTCGCAGATAATTCACCCCTCCACTTT. The genes are TRBV6-5 and TRBJ1-6; D perhaps matches TRBD1 (5 bases). The germline V and J ends were trimmed by 6 bases and 5 bases, with 14 bases remaining between them. This CDR3 comprises 15 residues. Germline V gives CDR1 MNHEY, CDR2 SVGAGI.

The CDR3 nucleotides read TGTGCCAGCAGCAACCATAGTCCCCACCCCGGGGAGCTGTTTTTT. Its translation: CASSNHSPHPGELFF. The chain employs TRBV2 and TRBJ2-2; no reliable D call. CDR1 is SNHLY and CDR2 is FYNNEI in the germline V gene. Trimming pared 6 bases from V and 6 bases from J, leaving 17 bases between. The CDR3 covers 15 residues.

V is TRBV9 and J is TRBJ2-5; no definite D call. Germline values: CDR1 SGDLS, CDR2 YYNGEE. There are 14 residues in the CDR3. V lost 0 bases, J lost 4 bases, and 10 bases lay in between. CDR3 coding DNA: TGTGCCAGCAGCGTAGGGGCTGGAACAGAGACCCAGTACTTC. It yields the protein CASSVGAGTETQYF.

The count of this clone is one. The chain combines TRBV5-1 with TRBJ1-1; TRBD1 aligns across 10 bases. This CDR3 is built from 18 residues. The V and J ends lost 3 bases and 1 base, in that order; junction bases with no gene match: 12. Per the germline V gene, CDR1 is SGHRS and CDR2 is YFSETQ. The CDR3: CASSYSTGGAIQNTEAFF. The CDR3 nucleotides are TGCGCCAGCAGCTACTCGACAGGGGGCGCAATCCAGAACACTGAAGCTTTCTTT.

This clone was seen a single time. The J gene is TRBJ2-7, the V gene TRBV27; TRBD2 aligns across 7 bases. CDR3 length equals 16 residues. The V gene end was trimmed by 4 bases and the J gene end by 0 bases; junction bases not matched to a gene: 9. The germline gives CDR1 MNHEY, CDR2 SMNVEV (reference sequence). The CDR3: CASSSAGGLSSYEQYF. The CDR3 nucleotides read TGTGCCAGCAGTTCCGCCGGGGGGTTATCCTCCTACGAGCAGTACTTC.

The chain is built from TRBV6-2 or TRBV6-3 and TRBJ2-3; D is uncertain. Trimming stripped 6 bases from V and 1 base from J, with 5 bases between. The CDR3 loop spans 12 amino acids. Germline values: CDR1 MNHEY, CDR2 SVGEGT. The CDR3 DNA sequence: TGTGCCAGCAGCCCACGCACAGATACGCAGTATTTT. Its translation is CASSPRTDTQYF.

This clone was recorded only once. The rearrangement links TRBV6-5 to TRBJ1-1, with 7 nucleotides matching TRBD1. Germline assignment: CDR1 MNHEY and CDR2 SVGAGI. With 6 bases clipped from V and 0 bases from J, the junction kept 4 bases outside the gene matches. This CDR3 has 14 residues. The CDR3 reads CASSRDSLNTEAFF. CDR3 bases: TGTGCCAGCAGCCGGGACAGCTTGAACACTGAAGCTTTCTTT.

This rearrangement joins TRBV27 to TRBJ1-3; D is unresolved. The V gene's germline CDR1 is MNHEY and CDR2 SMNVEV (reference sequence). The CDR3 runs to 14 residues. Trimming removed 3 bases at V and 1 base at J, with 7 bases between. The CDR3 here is CASSLLGSGNTIYF. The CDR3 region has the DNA TGTGCCAGCAGTTTGTTAGGTTCTGGAAACACCATATATTTT.

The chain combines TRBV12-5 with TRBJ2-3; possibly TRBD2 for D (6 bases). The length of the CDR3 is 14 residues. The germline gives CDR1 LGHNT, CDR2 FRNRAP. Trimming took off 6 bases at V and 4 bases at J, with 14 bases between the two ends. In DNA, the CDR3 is TGTGCTAGTGGACGCGGACTACACTCAGATACGCAGTATTTT. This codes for CASGRGLHSDTQYF.

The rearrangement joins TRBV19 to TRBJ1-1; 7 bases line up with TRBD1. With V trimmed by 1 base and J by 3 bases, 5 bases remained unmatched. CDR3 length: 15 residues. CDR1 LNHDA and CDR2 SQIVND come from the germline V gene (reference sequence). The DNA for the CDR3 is TGTGCCAGTAGTATAGCCTCGACAGGGCACACTGAAGCTTTCTTT. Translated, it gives CASSIASTGHTEAFF.